This TCR beta chain derives from a study of blood T cell repertoires in COVID-19. Study-wide background: Whether acute or convalescent, the COVID-19 samples came from the United States, Italy and Spain.

There are 16 residues in the CDR3. V was clipped by 5 bases and J by 1 base; unmatched bases: 5. The germline V gene has CDR1 LNHDA and CDR2 SQIVND (reference sequence). In the original processing: The authors estimated nucleated cell counts from reference gene primer amplification. Clones were sequenced by immunoSEQ multiplex PCR, and TCRdb holds only the in-frame ones, with some missing. The DNA gave D and trimming, while V, J and clone size come from that table. The data hold around 150,000 clones, with 80% to 90% observed a single time. The chain combines TRBV19 with TRBJ2-3; 11 nucleotides align to TRBD1. The source is a man in his 60s with active or convalescent COVID-19. Input material: peripheral blood. CDR3 DNA sequence: TGTGCCAGTAGTCCTTTGGGACAGGGGGGCACAGATACGCAGTATTTT. Translated, it gives CASSPLGQGGTDTQYF.